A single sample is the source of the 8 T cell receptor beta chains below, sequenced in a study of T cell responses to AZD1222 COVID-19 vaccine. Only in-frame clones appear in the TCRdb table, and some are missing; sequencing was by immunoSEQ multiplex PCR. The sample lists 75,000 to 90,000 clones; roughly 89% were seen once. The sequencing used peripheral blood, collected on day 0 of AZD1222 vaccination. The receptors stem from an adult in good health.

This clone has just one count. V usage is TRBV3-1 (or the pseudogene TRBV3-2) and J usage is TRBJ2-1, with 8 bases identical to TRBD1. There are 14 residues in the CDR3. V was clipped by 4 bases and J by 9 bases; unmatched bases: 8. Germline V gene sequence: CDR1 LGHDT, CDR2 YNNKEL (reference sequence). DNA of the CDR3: TGTGCCAGCAGCCCACGGACAGGGAATAGTGAGCAGTTCTTC. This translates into CASSPRTGNSEQFF.

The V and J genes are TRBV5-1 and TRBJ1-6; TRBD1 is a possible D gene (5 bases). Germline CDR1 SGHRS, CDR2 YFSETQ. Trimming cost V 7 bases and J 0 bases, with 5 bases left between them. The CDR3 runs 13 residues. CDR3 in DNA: TGCGCCAGCGGGGGCTCCTATAATTCACCCCTCCACTTT. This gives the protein CASGGSYNSPLHF.

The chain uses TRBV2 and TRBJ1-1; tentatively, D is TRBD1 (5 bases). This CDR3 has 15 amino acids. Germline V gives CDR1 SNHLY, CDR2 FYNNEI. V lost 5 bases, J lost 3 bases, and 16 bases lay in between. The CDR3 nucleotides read TGTGCCAGCAGTAGAGAATACTCGGGGGACACTGAAGCTTTCTTT. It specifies CASSREYSGDTEAFF.

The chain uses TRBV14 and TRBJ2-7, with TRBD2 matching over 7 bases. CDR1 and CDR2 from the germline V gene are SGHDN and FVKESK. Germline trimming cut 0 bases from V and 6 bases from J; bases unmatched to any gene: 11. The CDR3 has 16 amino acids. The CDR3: CASSQELREPVGEQYF. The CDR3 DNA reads TGTGCCAGCAGCCAAGAACTGCGGGAGCCTGTAGGCGAGCAGTACTTC.

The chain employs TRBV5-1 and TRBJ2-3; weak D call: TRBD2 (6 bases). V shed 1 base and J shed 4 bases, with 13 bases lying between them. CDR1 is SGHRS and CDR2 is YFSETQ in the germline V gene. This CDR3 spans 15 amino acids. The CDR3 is CASSLSGRGADTQYF. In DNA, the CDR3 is TGCGCCAGCAGCTTGTCCGGGAGAGGTGCAGATACGCAGTATTTT.

For the CDR3, the DNA is TGTGCCAGCAGCGTCGGGAGTAGGGGGCCCTCCGGGAACACCATATATTTT. Amino acids: CASSVGSRGPSGNTIYF. J is TRBJ1-3 and V is TRBV9; 7 bases match TRBD1. V lost 2 bases to trimming and J lost 7 bases; unmatched junction nucleotides: 15. CDR3 length: 17 amino acids. Germline V gene lookup returns CDR1 SGDLS and CDR2 YYNGEE.

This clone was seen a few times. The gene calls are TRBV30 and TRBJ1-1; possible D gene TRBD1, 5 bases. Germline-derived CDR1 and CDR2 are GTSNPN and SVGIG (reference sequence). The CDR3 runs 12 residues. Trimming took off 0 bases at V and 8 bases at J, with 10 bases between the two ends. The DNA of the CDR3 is TGTGCCTGGAGTGTACTTAGGGGAGAAGCTTTCTTT. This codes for CAWSVLRGEAFF.

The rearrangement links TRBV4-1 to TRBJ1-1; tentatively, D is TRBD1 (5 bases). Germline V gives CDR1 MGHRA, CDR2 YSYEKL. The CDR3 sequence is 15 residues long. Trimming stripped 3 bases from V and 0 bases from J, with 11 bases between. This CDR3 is CASSQGVDMNTEAFF. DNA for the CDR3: TGCGCCAGCAGCCAGGGGGTGGACATGAACACTGAAGCTTTCTTT.